The next 10 T cell receptor beta chains were all read from a single sample in a study of T cells after posttransplantation cyclophosphamide (dated by TCRdb to the mid-2010s). Preparation of the library involved the immunoSEQ multiplex PCR assay. TCRdb retrieved this table from immuneACCESS and kept in-frame rearrangements only. Not all clones are present; in checked studies, unresolved V genes account for under half, and no reason is known for the remainder. Across this sample there are some 1,700 clones, with 80% to 90% seen only once. The biggest ten clones account for roughly a tenth of the sample. Sequenced: CD8+ T cells sorted from bone marrow. Source of these receptors: a woman in her forties or fifties in good health and a related stem cell transplant donor.

A word on this clone: Compared with germline, one end of the junction differs, possibly owing to a read error. The chain combines TRBV6-5 with TRBJ2-7, with 7 bases matching TRBD2. The CDR3 contains 14 residues. Germline CDR1 and CDR2: MNHEY and SVGAGI. CDR3 region: CASGYGGGGYEQYF. The CDR3 DNA is TGTGCCAGCGGTTACGGCGGGGGAGGCTACGAGCAGTACTTC.

This clone is large within its sample. V and J are TRBV7-9 and TRBJ2-6, with TRBD2 as a possible D gene (5 bases). The germline V and J ends were trimmed by 1 base and 3 bases, with 10 bases remaining between them. The CDR3 is made up of 16 amino acids. Germline V CDR1 and CDR2: SEHNR, FQNEAQ (reference sequence). The CDR3 coding sequence is TGTGCCAGCAGCTTAGGGGGAGCAGGTGGGGCCAACGTCCTGACTTTC. The encoded protein is CASSLGGAGGANVLTF.

V usage is TRBV6-5 and J usage is TRBJ2-3, with 7 bases that match TRBD1. With V trimmed by 0 bases and J by 9 bases, 6 bases remained unmatched. The CDR3 spans 14 residues. CDR1 is MNHEY and CDR2 is SVGAGI in the germline V gene. CDR3 sequence: CASSYSTTGETQYF. Written as DNA, the CDR3 is TGTGCCAGCAGTTACTCGACCACAGGGGAGACGCAGTATTTT.

This chain joins TRBV27 and TRBJ2-7; 9 nucleotides line up with TRBD1. The V and J ends lost 7 bases and 7 bases, in that order; junction bases with no gene match: 5. CDR3 length: 12 amino acids. Germline V gene lookup returns CDR1 MNHEY and CDR2 SMNVEV (reference sequence). In DNA, the CDR3 is TGTGCCAGCACCGGGACAGGGAGAGAGCAGTACTTC. As protein: CASTGTGREQYF.

The V gene is TRBV4-1, the J gene TRBJ1-1; D possibly corresponds to TRBD1 (5 bases). The V gene lost 1 base and the J gene lost 1 base, with 10 bases spanning the gap. Germline V CDR1 and CDR2: MGHRA, YSYEKL. The CDR3 is 15 residues long. Written as DNA, the CDR3 is TGCGCCAGCAGCCAAGTCTCCAGGGAGAACACTGAAGCTTTCTTT. It is translated as CASSQVSRENTEAFF.

A few counts support this clone. This chain uses TRBV28 with TRBJ2-5, with 9 bases lining up with TRBD2. Looked up from germline, CDR1 is MDHEN and CDR2 is SYDVKM. This CDR3 is 17 amino acids long. V lost 4 bases to trimming and J lost 2 bases; unmatched junction nucleotides: 11. CDR3 bases: TGTGCCAGCAGTTCCTCGAATAGCGGGAGAAAGCAAGAGACCCAGTACTTC. Its protein product is CASSSSNSGRKQETQYF.

The gene calls are TRBV2 and TRBJ2-5; D is unresolved. The J call may be incorrect, as the DNA end agrees better with TRBJ2-7. Germline CDR1 is SNHLY and CDR2 is FYNNEI. CDR3 length: 12 amino acids. The CDR3 region is CAGLNGDYEQYF. In nucleotides, the CDR3 is TGTGCCGGCCTCAATGGGGACTACGAGCAGTACTTC.

V gene TRBV21-1 combines with J gene TRBJ2-4; the listed D gene, TRBD2, was not tested against the DNA. TRBV21-1 is classified as a pseudogene. The CDR3 extends over 17 amino acids. Written as DNA, the CDR3 is TGTGCCAGCAGCAAAGTGCCCTCCGCGCTAGCCAAAAACATTCAGTACTTC. It encodes CASSKVPSALAKNIQYF.

The rearrangement joins TRBV6-1 to TRBJ1-4; D may be TRBD1 (6 bases). This CDR3 has 15 amino acids. Germline V gives CDR1 MNHNS, CDR2 SASEGT. The V gene lost 5 bases and the J gene lost 4 bases, with 14 bases spanning the gap. The CDR3 is CASSKSTGSNEKLFF. The CDR3 coding sequence is TGTGCCAGCAGTAAAAGTACAGGGAGTAATGAAAAACTGTTTTTT.

Within the sample, this clone is large. This rearrangement joins TRBV27 to TRBJ2-1; maybe TRBD2 (6 bases). This CDR3 comprises 15 residues. CDR1 and CDR2 from the germline V gene are MNHEY and SMNVEV (reference sequence). Between the trimmed V and J ends, which lost 4 bases and 1 base, there was a span of 11 bases. CDR3 sequence (DNA): TGTGCCAGCAGTTCCCCGGGAGCATCCTACAATGAGCAGTTCTTC. Its protein is CASSSPGASYNEQFF.